A single sample is the source of the 10 T cell receptor beta chains below, sequenced in a study of CD8+ T cells in alopecia areata. Treatment indicated: oral pan-JAK inhibitor, 5-10 mg twice daily. TCR sequencing used cDNA made by reverse transcription of extracted RNA. TCRdb's table, derived via immunoSEQ multiplex PCR, lists solely in-frame clones and lacks some. The data show about 160,000 clones, roughly 65% seen once. The sequencing used CD4+ T cells sorted from blood, collected at week 4, from a patient treated with tofacitinib. The receptor source for this set is a human donor with alopecia areata.

J is TRBJ2-3 and V is TRBV29-1; possible D gene TRBD1, 7 bases. There are 14 residues in the CDR3. Trimming left V 6 bases short and J 0 bases short, with 13 bases between. Germline CDR1 is SQVTM and CDR2 is ANQGSEA. CDR3 in DNA: TGCAGCGTGGAGACAGGGACTAGCACAGATACGCAGTATTTT. Translation: CSVETGTSTDTQYF.

This rearrangement joins TRBV9 to TRBJ2-3; 7 nucleotides agree with TRBD2. Germline trimming cut 0 bases from V and 0 bases from J; bases unmatched to any gene: 4. This CDR3 has 16 residues. Germline CDR1 SGDLS, CDR2 YYNGEE. The CDR3 bases are TGTGCCAGCAGCGTAGCTCCGCGGGGGAGCACAGATACGCAGTATTTT. It encodes CASSVAPRGSTDTQYF.

The chain is built from TRBV6-5 and TRBJ2-1; D possibly uses TRBD1 or TRBD2 (5 bases each). The V end was cut by 4 bases, the J end by 5 bases, with 12 bases between. The CDR3 runs to 14 residues. Germline V gene lookup returns CDR1 MNHEY and CDR2 SVGAGI. The CDR3 here is CASSWSGRDNEQFF. The CDR3 DNA reads TGTGCCAGCAGTTGGTCGGGGCGGGACAATGAGCAGTTCTTC.

As for this clone: Germline and junction disagree at one end, which may indicate a read error. V gene TRBV7-7 combines with J gene TRBJ2-1; 7 bases agree with TRBD1. Per germline, CDR1 SSHAT and CDR2 FNYEAQ (reference sequence). This CDR3 contains 14 residues. The CDR3 coding sequence is TGTGCTAGCAGCCGGGACAGCTCCTACAATGAGCAGTTCTTC. Protein product: CASSRDSSYNEQFF.

The V call is TRBV13, the J call TRBJ2-5, with 12 bases identical to TRBD2. This CDR3 has 14 amino acids. Trimming cost V 4 bases and J 5 bases; bases outside gene matches: 2. Germline CDR1 and CDR2: PRHDT and FYEKMQ (reference sequence). This chain's CDR3 is CASSWTSGEETQYF. The CDR3, as DNA: TGTGCCAGCAGCTGGACTAGCGGGGAGGAGACCCAGTACTTC.

The rearrangement links TRBV6-6 to TRBJ2-2; D is tentatively TRBD1 or TRBD2 (5 bases each). CDR3 length equals 14 residues. V shed 6 bases and J shed 6 bases, with 14 bases lying between them. Germline values: CDR1 MNHNY, CDR2 SVGAGI (reference sequence). The CDR3 DNA sequence: TGTGCCAGCAGCCTCCCGGTGGGGGCCGGGGAGCTGTTTTTT. It specifies CASSLPVGAGELFF.

This clone was counted only a few times. The rearrangement links TRBV5-1 to TRBJ2-3; no firm D call. The germline V and J ends were trimmed by 0 bases and 1 base, with 12 bases remaining between them. The germline V gene encodes CDR1 SGHRS and CDR2 YFSETQ. The CDR3 runs to 16 residues. The CDR3 loop reads CASSLEGGDGTDTQYF. CDR3 nucleotide sequence: TGCGCCAGCAGCTTGGAAGGTGGGGATGGCACAGATACGCAGTATTTT.

The chain employs TRBV29-1 and TRBJ2-5; TRBD1 is a possible D gene (5 bases). Germline V CDR1 and CDR2: SQVTM, ANQGSEA. Trimming removed 8 bases from V and 5 bases from J, with 15 bases in between. The length of the CDR3 is 12 residues. The CDR3 region is CSLRQNAETQYF. In DNA form, the CDR3 reads TGCAGCCTCCGACAGAATGCGGAGACCCAGTACTTC.

V and J are TRBV10-3 and TRBJ1-2, with D tentatively TRBD1 (6 bases). This CDR3 is built from 15 residues. The V end was cut by 0 bases, the J end by 4 bases, with 12 bases between. CDR1 and CDR2 from the germline V gene are ENHRY and SYGVKD. CDR3 DNA sequence: TGTGCCATCAGTGAGTCGAGACAGGAGCCCTATGGCTACACCTTC. It specifies CAISESRQEPYGYTF.

The chain links TRBV14 to TRBJ2-1, with 10 bases fitting TRBD2. J lost 9 bases, V lost 1 base, and 6 bases had no gene match. In germline, CDR1 is SGHDN, CDR2 FVKESK. CDR3 length equals 15 residues. CDR3 nucleotide sequence: TGTGCCAGCAGCCAAGTCCTAGCGGGGGTAGGTGAGCAGTTCTTC. This codes for CASSQVLAGVGEQFF.